The next 7 T cell receptor beta chains were all read from a single sample in a study of T cell responses to AZD1222 COVID-19 vaccine. Profiled with immunoSEQ multiplex PCR; TCRdb holds only in-frame clones, not every one. The sample consists of 90,000 to 150,000 clones, approximately 90% of them appearing once. This material consisted of peripheral blood, taken on day 0 of AZD1222 vaccination. These TCRs come from an adult in good health.

The chain has TRBV6-6 and TRBJ1-5; 8 bases align to TRBD1. The CDR3 extends over 14 amino acids. The germline V gene has CDR1 MNHNY and CDR2 SVGAGI (reference sequence). After removal of 5 bases from V and 0 bases from J, the junction contained 0 bases not matched to a gene. The CDR3 spells CASSGTGSNQPQHF. The CDR3 bases are TGTGCCAGCAGTGGGACAGGTAGCAATCAGCCCCAGCATTTT.

In regard to this clone: Because the CDR3's place on the DNA is in doubt, the DNA is left out and the CDR3 is given as listed by TCRdb. The CDR3 loop is CASSPGQGGFLETQYF. The chain is built from TRBV19 and TRBJ2-5; TRBD1, the table's D call, was not compared with the DNA. In germline, CDR1 is LNHDA, CDR2 SQIVND (reference sequence). Including both end residues, the CDR3 is 16 amino acids long.

The rearrangement links TRBV19 to TRBJ2-5, with 10 bases matching TRBD2. This CDR3 has 15 residues. The J segment lost 5 bases and the V segment lost 10 bases, leaving 13 bases of the junction unmatched. CDR1 is LNHDA and CDR2 is SQIVND in the germline V gene (reference sequence). CDR3 sequence (DNA): TGTGCCATTCCCCTCAGCGGGAGGGCCGGGGAGACCCAGTACTTC. Encoded protein: CAIPLSGRAGETQYF.

The chain combines TRBV28 with TRBJ1-4; 9 nucleotides line up with TRBD1. Unmatched junction bases numbered 7, after V lost 9 bases and J lost 5 bases. The germline V gene encodes CDR1 MDHEN and CDR2 SYDVKM. This CDR3 has 14 residues. This CDR3 reads CASEGQGSNEKLFF. For the CDR3, the DNA is TGTGCCAGTGAGGGACAGGGATCGAATGAAAAACTGTTTTTT.

The rearrangement links TRBV24-1 to TRBJ1-4; weak D call: TRBD1 (6 bases). The V gene's germline CDR1 is KGHDR and CDR2 SFDVKD. The V and J ends lost 4 bases and 5 bases respectively, with 13 bases between them. The CDR3 contains 15 residues. The CDR3 reads CATSDLGGGNEKLFF. The CDR3 DNA reads as TGTGCCACCAGTGACTTAGGGGGTGGAAATGAAAAACTGTTTTTT.

V and J are TRBV18 and TRBJ2-2; no clear D gene. V lost 0 bases to trimming and J lost 7 bases, with 0 bases between them. The CDR3 runs to 11 residues. Germline loops: CDR1 KGHSH, CDR2 LQKENI. The chain's CDR3 is CASSPPGELFF. The CDR3 bases are TGTGCCAGCTCACCACCCGGGGAGCTGTTTTTT.

The chain recombines TRBV5-6 with TRBJ1-2; the D is unclear. The germline V gene encodes CDR1 SGHDT and CDR2 YYEEEE. The CDR3 extends over 11 amino acids. V was pared by 7 bases and J by 5 bases, with 9 bases between. CDR3 sequence reads: CASSSEYGYTF. The CDR3 region has the DNA TGTGCCAGCTCCTCAGAATATGGCTACACCTTC.